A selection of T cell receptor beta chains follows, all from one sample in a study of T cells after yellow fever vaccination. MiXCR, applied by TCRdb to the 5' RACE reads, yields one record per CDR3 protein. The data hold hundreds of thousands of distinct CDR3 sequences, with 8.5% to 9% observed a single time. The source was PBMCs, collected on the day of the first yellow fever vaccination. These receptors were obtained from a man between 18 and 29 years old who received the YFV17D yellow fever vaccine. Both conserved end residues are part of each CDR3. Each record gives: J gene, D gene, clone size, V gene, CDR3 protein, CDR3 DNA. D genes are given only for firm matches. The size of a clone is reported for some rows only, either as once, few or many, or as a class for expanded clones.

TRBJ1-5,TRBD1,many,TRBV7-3,CASSATYRDREINQPQHF,TGTGCCAGCAGCGCAACTTACCGGGACAGGGAGATCAATCAGCCCCAGCATTTT
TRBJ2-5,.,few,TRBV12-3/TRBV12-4,CASRQAHQETQYF,TGTGCCAGCAGGCAGGCTCACCAAGAGACCCAGTACTTC
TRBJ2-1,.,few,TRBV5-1,CASSLDSGGVPSSYNEQFF,TGCGCCAGCAGCTTGGATTCAGGGGGGGTTCCTAGCTCCTACAATGAGCAGTTCTTC
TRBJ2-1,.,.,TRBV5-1,CASSPRSWGREQFF,TGCGCCAGCAGCCCCCGTTCGTGGGGGCGTGAGCAGTTCTTC
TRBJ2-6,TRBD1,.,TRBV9,CASSPGDRGVPGANVLTF,TGTGCCAGCAGCCCAGGGGACAGGGGAGTGCCCGGGGCCAACGTCCTGACTTTC
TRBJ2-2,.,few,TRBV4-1,CASNAYETGELFF,TGCGCCAGCAACGCTTATGAAACCGGGGAGCTGTTTTTT
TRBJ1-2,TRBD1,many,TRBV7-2,CASSSDRGYGYTF,TGTGCCAGCAGCTCAGACAGGGGGTATGGCTACACCTTC
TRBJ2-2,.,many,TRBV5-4,CASSLVGRAGRTGELFF,TGTGCCAGCAGCTTGGTCGGTAGGGCGGGACGGACCGGGGAGCTGTTTTTT
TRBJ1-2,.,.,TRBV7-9,CASSSRTAANYGYTF,TGTGCCAGCAGCTCGCGGACAGCAGCTAACTATGGCTACACCTTC
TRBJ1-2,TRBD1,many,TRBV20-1,CSAERGRVTF,TGCAGTGCTGAAAGGGGGCGAGTAACCTTC
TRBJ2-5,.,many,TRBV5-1,CASSQAGAQETQYF,TGCGCCAGCAGTCAAGCCGGGGCTCAAGAGACCCAGTACTTC
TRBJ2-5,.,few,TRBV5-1,CASSFPDSSSIHF,TGCGCCAGCAGCTTCCCAGACAGTTCTTCCATCCACTTC
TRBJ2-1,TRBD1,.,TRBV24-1,CATSDTNRGRGNEQFF,TGTGCCACCAGTGATACAAACAGGGGAAGAGGCAATGAGCAGTTCTTC
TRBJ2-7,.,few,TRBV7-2,CASSLVGGNSYEQYF,TGTGCCAGCAGCTTAGTTGGGGGCAACTCCTACGAGCAGTACTTC
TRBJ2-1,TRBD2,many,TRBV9,CASSALLRGGVNNEQFF,TGTGCCAGCAGCGCCCTCCTTCGCGGGGGGGTTAACAATGAGCAGTTCTTC
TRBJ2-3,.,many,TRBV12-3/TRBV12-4,CASIPYTDTQYF,TGTGCCAGCATCCCTTACACAGATACGCAGTATTTT
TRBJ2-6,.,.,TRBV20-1,CSAAGVSGANVLTF,TGCAGTGCTGCCGGAGTGTCTGGGGCCAACGTCCTGACTTTC
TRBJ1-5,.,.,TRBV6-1,CASSEGKNQPQHF,TGTGCCAGCAGTGAAGGGAAGAATCAGCCCCAGCATTTT
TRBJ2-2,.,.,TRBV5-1,CASSFGRGAGELFF,TGCGCCAGCAGCTTTGGCAGGGGGGCCGGGGAGCTGTTTTTT
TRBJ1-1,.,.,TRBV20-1,CSARDNEAFF,TGCAGTGCTAGAGACAATGAAGCTTTCTTT
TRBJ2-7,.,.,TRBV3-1,CASSQDWGRRTFSYEQYF,TGTGCCAGCAGCCAAGATTGGGGGAGGAGGACCTTCTCCTACGAGCAGTACTTC
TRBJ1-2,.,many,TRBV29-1,CSVKREGYYGYTF,TGCAGCGTAAAAAGGGAGGGGTACTATGGCTACACCTTC
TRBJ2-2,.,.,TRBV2,CASLGGGRHTGELFF,TGTGCCAGCTTGGGGGGGGGCAGACACACCGGGGAGCTGTTTTTT
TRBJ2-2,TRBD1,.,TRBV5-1,CASSSGRDRRNTGELFF,TGCGCCAGCAGCTCAGGACGGGACAGGAGGAACACCGGGGAGCTGTTTTTT
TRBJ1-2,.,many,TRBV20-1,CSAREAQNYGYTF,TGCAGTGCTAGAGAAGCACAGAACTATGGCTACACCTTC
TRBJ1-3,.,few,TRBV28,CASSGGGVSGNTIYF,TGTGCCAGCAGTGGAGGAGGAGTCTCTGGAAACACCATATATTTT
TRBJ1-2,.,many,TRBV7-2,CASSLVLALDGYTF,TGTGCCAGCAGCTTAGTCCTGGCTCTGGATGGCTACACCTTC
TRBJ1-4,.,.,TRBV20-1,CSARDDHREFEKLFF,TGCAGTGCTAGAGATGACCACAGGGAATTTGAAAAACTGTTTTTT
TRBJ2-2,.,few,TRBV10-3,CAISEGKGREDTGELFF,TGTGCCATCAGTGAGGGGAAGGGCAGGGAGGACACCGGGGAGCTGTTTTTT
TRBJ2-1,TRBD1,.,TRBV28,CASSLPGQGSNEQFF,TGTGCCAGCAGTCTCCCGGGACAGGGATCCAATGAGCAGTTCTTC
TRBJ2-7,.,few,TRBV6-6,CASSTQRTYEQYF,TGTGCCAGCAGCACACAGCGCACCTACGAGCAGTACTTC
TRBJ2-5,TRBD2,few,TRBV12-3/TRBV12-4,CASSLGGAGQETQYF,TGTGCCAGCAGCCTCGGGGGGGCCGGCCAAGAGACCCAGTACTTC
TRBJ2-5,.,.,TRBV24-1,CATSDFPGPTGDQETQYF,TGTGCCACCAGTGATTTCCCTGGTCCCACTGGGGACCAAGAGACCCAGTACTTC
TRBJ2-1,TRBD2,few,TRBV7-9,CASRTLAGLDEQFF,TGTGCCAGCAGAACTCTAGCGGGGCTTGATGAGCAGTTCTTC
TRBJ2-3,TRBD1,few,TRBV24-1,CATSDHSRTGQYF,TGTGCCACCAGTGATCATTCGAGGACAGGGCAGTATTTT
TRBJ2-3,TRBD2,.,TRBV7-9,CASSLLAGPSDTQYF,TGTGCCAGCAGCTTACTAGCGGGGCCCTCGGATACGCAGTATTTT